Presented here are 30 T cell receptor beta chains from one specimen sequenced in a study of post-analysis software for immune sequencing data. General observations from the study: TRBV5-6, TRBV5-1 and TRBV20-1 belonged to a set of roughly five TRBV segments that were more frequent in patients than controls.

For these receptors, no antigen is known. Prepared TCR beta cDNA libraries contained unique molecular identifiers. TCRdb ran MiXCR on the PCR reads and lists one entry per CDR3 protein. The sample includes about half a million distinct CDR3 sequences, roughly 34% of them seen just once. The sequencing sample was made of blood. The receptors were sampled from a girl aged 2 to 17 with multiple sclerosis.

The chain links TRBV28 to TRBJ2-5; D is possibly TRBD1 or TRBD2 (5 bases each). V was shortened by 8 bases and J by 8 bases, with 21 bases between the two germline ends. Germline V lookup: CDR1 MDHEN, CDR2 SYDVKM. The CDR3 contains 14 residues. DNA for the CDR3: TGTGCCAGCTGGGGACGAAGGACGAGGAAAACCCAGTACTTC. Translating gives CASWGRRTRKTQYF.

This clonotype came up a few times. The chain uses TRBV11-2 and TRBJ2-3, with a tentative D call TRBD2 (7 bases). The V gene lost 3 bases and the J gene lost 3 bases, with 16 bases spanning the gap. CDR3 length: 16 residues. Per the germline V gene, CDR1 is SGHAT and CDR2 is FQNNGV. The CDR3 DNA is TGTGCCAGCAGCTTCGGGGGCGGGGAGGGTACAGATACGCAGTATTTT. It translates to CASSFGGGEGTDTQYF. The complete variable domain, with remaining parts taken from reference TRBV11-2 and TRBJ2-3, reads EAGVAQSPRYKIIEKRQSVAFWCNPISGHATLYWYQQILGQGPKLLIQFQNNGVVDDSQLPKDRFSAERLKGVDSTLKIQPAKLEDSAVYLCASSFGGGEGTDTQYFGPGTRLTVL.

This sequence joins TRBV9 and TRBJ2-1; TRBD2 agrees at 7 bases. The trim removed 4 bases at V and 8 bases at J, leaving 12 bases unmatched. The CDR3 spans 15 residues. The V gene's germline CDR1 is SGDLS and CDR2 YYNGEE. The CDR3 sequence: CASSPNSGGWDEQFF. In nucleotides, the CDR3 is TGTGCCAGCAGCCCCAATTCGGGGGGTTGGGATGAGCAGTTCTTC.

This chain connects TRBV4-1 to TRBJ1-5; 7 bases are shared with TRBD1. The trim removed 3 bases at V and 6 bases at J, leaving 5 bases unmatched. This CDR3 is 14 amino acids long. The germline V gene encodes CDR1 MGHRA and CDR2 YSYEKL. In DNA form, the CDR3 reads TGCGCCAGCAGCCACCCAGGGGGTGGTCAGCCCCAGCATTTT. Amino acid sequence: CASSHPGGGQPQHF.

In the case of this clonotype: With a much larger clone just one base away, this may be a read error. Here the CDR3 omits its conserved ending phenylalanine or tryptophan, so a read error is the likely source. The chain couples TRBV11-2 to TRBJ2-7; the match to TRBD2 covers 12 bases. The J call may not be correct, given that the DNA end is closer to TRBJ2-5. Germline CDR1 reads SGHAT; CDR2 reads FQNNGV. This CDR3 region has 15 residues. The CDR3: CASRQLAGGFETQYC. CDR3 DNA: TGTGCCAGCAGACAACTAGCGGGGGGTTTCGAGACCCAGTACTGC.

The gene calls are TRBV10-3 and TRBJ2-7; 9 bases are a match to TRBD2. This CDR3 has 14 amino acids. V trimming: 3 bases; J trimming: 2 bases; junction bases outside the gene matches: 2. From germline, CDR1 is ENHRY and CDR2 SYGVKD. The CDR3 bases are TGTGCCATCAGTGACTTAGCGGGGGCCTACGAGCAGTACTTC. It codes for CAISDLAGAYEQYF.

The chain links TRBV29-1 to TRBJ1-1; D is unclear. V shed 3 bases and J shed 0 bases, with 8 bases lying between them. The CDR3 covers 13 residues. CDR1 and CDR2 from the germline V gene are SQVTM and ANQGSEA. CDR3 in amino acids: CSVDKRLNTEAFF. CDR3 nucleotides: TGCAGCGTTGATAAACGACTGAACACTGAAGCTTTCTTT.

This clonotype has only a few counts. The chain couples TRBV28 to TRBJ2-1; D is perhaps TRBD1 (5 bases). V was trimmed by 2 bases and J by 4 bases, leaving 18 bases between them. This CDR3 has 17 amino acids. Germline CDR1 MDHEN, CDR2 SYDVKM. The CDR3: CASSLALGQGSYNEQFF. The CDR3 bases are TGTGCCAGCAGTTTAGCCCTGGGGCAGGGATCATACAATGAGCAGTTCTTC.

The chain employs TRBV6-5 and TRBJ2-3; D is undetermined. The germline V and J ends were trimmed by 4 bases and 5 bases, with 13 bases remaining between them. This CDR3 contains 14 residues. The germline CDR1 and CDR2 sequences are MNHEY and SVGAGI. The CDR3 sequence: CASSSPPIGDTQYF. The CDR3 nucleotides are TGTGCCAGCAGTTCACCCCCGATTGGAGATACGCAGTATTTT.

The chain's CDR3 is CASSLAPGPYEQYF. As DNA, the CDR3 is TGTGCCAGCAGCTTAGCCCCGGGCCCCTACGAGCAGTACTTC. The chain recombines TRBV13 with TRBJ2-7; D not certain. The CDR3 loop spans 14 amino acids. Germline CDR1 and CDR2: PRHDT and FYEKMQ (reference sequence). The V and J ends lost 1 base and 2 bases respectively, with 9 bases between them.

The genes are TRBV20-1 and TRBJ1-5; D is possibly TRBD1 (5 bases). The CDR3 length is 13 residues. V lost 4 bases, J lost 0 bases, and 7 bases lay in between. Germline V gives CDR1 DFQATT, CDR2 SNEGSKA (reference sequence). The CDR3 nucleotides are TGCAGTGCTAACAGGAATAGCAATCAGCCCCAGCATTTT. Translating gives CSANRNSNQPQHF.

This clonotype was observed a handful of times. The genes are TRBV4-1 and TRBJ2-5; TRBD2 aligns across 9 bases. The V gene end was trimmed by 0 bases and the J gene end by 4 bases; junction bases not matched to a gene: 9. The CDR3 is 17 amino acids. The germline CDR1 and CDR2 sequences are MGHRA and YSYEKL. The CDR3 sequence is CASSQEGSGGLGETQYF. The CDR3 nucleotides read TGCGCCAGCAGCCAAGAGGGTAGCGGGGGTTTAGGAGAGACCCAGTACTTC.

Only a few counts were recorded for this clonotype. The V call is TRBV4-1, the J call TRBJ2-1; the D gene is possibly TRBD1 (5 bases). Trimming pared 1 base from V and 9 bases from J, leaving 7 bases between. The CDR3 totals 12 residues. Per the germline V gene, CDR1 is MGHRA and CDR2 is YSYEKL. The CDR3 DNA sequence: TGCGCCAGCAGCCAAGGGGGCGTTGAGCAGTTCTTC. The encoded protein is CASSQGGVEQFF.

This chain connects TRBV7-2 to TRBJ1-4; 8 positions agree with TRBD1. Unmatched junction bases numbered 11, after V lost 5 bases and J lost 0 bases. Per germline, CDR1 SGHTA and CDR2 FQGNSA. The CDR3 is made up of 18 amino acids. The CDR3 coding sequence is TGTGCCAGCAGCCCCCTGATCGGACAGGGAGCAACTAATGAAAAACTGTTTTTT. Amino acid sequence: CASSPLIGQGATNEKLFF.

This clonotype appeared a few times. J is TRBJ1-2 and V is TRBV3-1; D ambiguous. Looked up from germline, CDR1 is LGHDT and CDR2 is YNNKEL (reference sequence). CDR3 length: 14 amino acids. Trimming pared 0 bases from V and 4 bases from J, leaving 9 bases between. The CDR3 sequence: CASSQDQASYGYTF. For the CDR3, the DNA is TGTGCCAGCAGCCAAGATCAGGCTAGCTATGGCTACACCTTC.

This clonotype came up a few times. V and J are TRBV7-9 and TRBJ2-3; D may be TRBD1 or TRBD2 (5 bases each). V was clipped by 2 bases and J by 2 bases, with 11 bases between them. Germline V gene lookup returns CDR1 SEHNR and CDR2 FQNEAQ (reference sequence). CDR3 size: 15 residues. The CDR3 protein is CASSLRVGATDTQYF. CDR3 DNA sequence: TGTGCCAGCAGCTTAAGGGTCGGGGCCACAGATACGCAGTATTTT.

This clonotype was found once. CDR3 in DNA: TGTGCCAGCAAAATAGATTCCACAGATACGCAGTATTTT. Its translation: CASKIDSTDTQYF. The chain is built from TRBV12-3 or TRBV12-4 and TRBJ2-3; D not resolved. CDR3 length equals 13 residues. Trimming took 7 bases from V and 2 from J, leaving 10 bases between them.

This clonotype was observed a few times. The chain combines TRBV3-1 with TRBJ2-7, with D possibly TRBD2 on 6 matching bases. CDR3 length equals 12 residues. Germline V gene data show CDR1 as LGHDT and CDR2 as YNNKEL (reference sequence). Trimming took off 5 bases at V and 10 bases at J, with 15 bases between the two ends. CDR3 protein: CASSSDTGDQYF. CDR3 DNA sequence: TGTGCCAGCAGCTCAGATACGGGGGACCAGTACTTC.

The chain links TRBV24-1 to TRBJ2-3, with TRBD1 matching over 7 bases. The CDR3 covers 17 residues. V lost 1 base and J lost 2; bases outside the gene matches: 8. Germline values: CDR1 KGHDR, CDR2 SFDVKD. The CDR3 protein is CATSDFTSGTVTDTQYF. The CDR3 DNA reads as TGTGCCACCAGTGATTTTACTTCCGGGACAGTCACAGATACGCAGTATTTT.

The chain couples TRBV5-1 to TRBJ1-2, with a weak D call TRBD1 (5 bases). V was pared by 0 bases and J by 8 bases, with 14 bases between. Germline CDR1 reads SGHRS; CDR2 reads YFSETQ. CDR3 length equals 14 residues. CDR3 loop: CASSLGQTKDGYTF. CDR3 sequence (DNA): TGCGCCAGCAGCTTGGGACAGACTAAGGACGGCTACACCTTC.

The chain is built from TRBV12-3 or TRBV12-4 and TRBJ2-5; 10 nucleotides agree with TRBD2. The CDR3 contains 20 residues. The trim removed 3 bases at V and 1 base at J, leaving 17 bases unmatched. The CDR3 DNA follows: TGTGCCAGCAGTTTTTTCCTGTCGAGCGGGGGGGTTTATTTCCAAGAGACCCAGTACTTC. Its translation: CASSFFLSSGGVYFQETQYF.

As to this clonotype: This could be a read error, since a much larger clone is one nucleotide away. The gene calls are TRBV7-3 and TRBJ2-5; TRBD1 aligns across 8 bases. The CDR3 spans 13 residues. Germline lookup yields CDR1 SGHTA and CDR2 FQGTGA. Unmatched junction bases numbered 4, after V lost 3 bases and J lost 7 bases. The CDR3 DNA is TGTGCCAGCAGCTTCGGACAGGGAGGGACCCAGTACTTC. Protein sequence: CASSFGQGGTQYF.

About this clonotype: A much more abundant neighbour one base away suggests this may be a read error. V usage is TRBV27 and J usage is TRBJ2-7; 14 bases line up with TRBD2. Near its end, the DNA agrees better with TRBJ2-5, so the J call may be wrong. CDR1 MNHEY and CDR2 SMNVEV come from the germline V gene (reference sequence). There are 14 residues in the CDR3. The CDR3 region is CASRGLAGVETQYF. The CDR3 DNA follows: TGTGCCAGCAGGGGACTAGCGGGGGTAGAGACCCAGTACTTC.

This sequence joins TRBV4-1 and TRBJ2-3, with D unclear. The CDR3 length is 14 residues. V gave up 0 bases and J gave up 2 bases, with 6 bases separating them. CDR1 and CDR2 (germline): MGHRA, YSYEKL. CDR3 in amino acids: CASSQDGATDTQYF. CDR3 coding DNA: TGCGCCAGCAGCCAAGATGGAGCCACAGATACGCAGTATTTT.

The chain has TRBV6-1 and TRBJ2-2, with 9 bases identical to TRBD1. The CDR3 sequence is 18 residues long. With 7 bases clipped from V and 7 bases from J, the junction kept 19 bases outside the gene matches. Germline V CDR1 and CDR2: MNHNS, SASEGT. The CDR3 region is CASTRGRPGTGNIGELFF. The CDR3, as DNA: TGTGCCAGCACCCGTGGACGACCCGGGACAGGGAATATCGGGGAGCTGTTTTTT.

J is TRBJ1-5 and V is TRBV2; D uncertain. Trimming took off 4 bases at V and 2 bases at J, with 12 bases between the two ends. Germline V lookup: CDR1 SNHLY, CDR2 FYNNEI. This CDR3 comprises 15 residues. The CDR3 DNA follows: TGTGCCAGCAGTGTGACCAGAGCGGGCAATCAGCCCCAGCATTTT. Protein: CASSVTRAGNQPQHF.

This clonotype came up a few times. The CDR3 is CSGTDPRNTEAFF. The DNA for the CDR3 is TGCAGTGGGACGGATCCGAGGAACACTGAAGCTTTCTTT. The chain recombines TRBV20-1 with TRBJ1-1; D gene uncertain. CDR1 is DFQATT, CDR2 SNEGSKA, per germline (reference sequence). This CDR3 region has 13 residues. Trimming cost V 7 bases and J 1 base, with 13 bases left between them.

This clonotype appeared a few times. This chain connects TRBV11-2 to TRBJ2-4, with D tentatively TRBD2 (6 bases). This CDR3 has 15 amino acids. V lost 1 base and J lost 13, with 20 bases in between. From germline, CDR1 is SGHAT and CDR2 FQNNGV. For the CDR3, the DNA is TGTGCCAGCAGCTTAGCTGGAGGGACCAACAAGGCGCAGTACTTC. Translation gives CASSLAGGTNKAQYF.

The gene calls are TRBV20-1 and TRBJ2-5; TRBD1 aligns across 8 bases. The CDR3 is 15 residues long. Germline values: CDR1 DFQATT, CDR2 SNEGSKA (reference sequence). J was trimmed by 5 bases and V by 0 bases; bases with no gene match: 8. The CDR3 region has the DNA TGCAGTGCTAGAGATGGGCCAGGGGGCGTCGAGACCCAGTACTTC. This codes for CSARDGPGGVETQYF.

CDR3 sequence (DNA): TGCAGCGACTGGGGGGCTATGGGCTACACCTTC. Its protein product is CSDWGAMGYTF. This sequence joins TRBV29-1 and TRBJ1-2; D is perhaps TRBD1 (6 bases). The CDR3 contains 11 residues. V shed 7 bases and J shed 8 bases, with 14 bases lying between them. Per the germline V gene, CDR1 is SQVTM and CDR2 is ANQGSEA.